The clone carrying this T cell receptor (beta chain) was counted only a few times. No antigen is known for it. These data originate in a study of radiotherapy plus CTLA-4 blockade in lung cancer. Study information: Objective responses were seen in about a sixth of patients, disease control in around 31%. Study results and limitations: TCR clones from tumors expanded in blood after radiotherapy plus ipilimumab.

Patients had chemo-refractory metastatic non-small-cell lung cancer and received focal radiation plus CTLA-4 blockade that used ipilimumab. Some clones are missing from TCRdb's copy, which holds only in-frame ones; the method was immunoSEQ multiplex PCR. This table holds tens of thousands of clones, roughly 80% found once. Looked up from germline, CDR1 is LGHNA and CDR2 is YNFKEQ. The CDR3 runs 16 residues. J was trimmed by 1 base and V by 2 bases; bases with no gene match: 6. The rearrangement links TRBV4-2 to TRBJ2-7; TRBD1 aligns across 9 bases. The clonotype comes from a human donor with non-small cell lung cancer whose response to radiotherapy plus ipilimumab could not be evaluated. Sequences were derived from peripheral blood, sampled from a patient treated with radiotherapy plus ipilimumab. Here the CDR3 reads CASSQSGTGWSYEQYF. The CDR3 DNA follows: TGTGCCAGCAGCCAATCCGGGACAGGGTGGTCCTACGAGCAGTACTTC.